This TCR beta chain comes out of a study of T cells after posttransplantation cyclophosphamide. Germline CDR1 reads LNHDA; CDR2 reads SQIVND (reference sequence). The CDR3 extends over 16 amino acids. Trimming removed 9 bases at V and 4 bases at J, with 21 bases between. Assay used: immunoSEQ multiplex PCR; TCRdb lists only in-frame clones, some missing. The sample is made up of 25,000 to 35,000 clones, none counted only once. The related graft donor's blood sample was taken on the day of bone marrow donation. Study-wide findings and caveats: Tissue-infiltrating T cells from skin or gut overlapped little with blood T cells. Recipient CMV seropositivity and CMV reactivation strongly tracked TRB clonality. Donor-recipient repertoire similarity was low at 1-2 months, rising over year one.

Details on this clone: The antigen remains undetermined.

Sequencing was done on a sample of PBMCs. This rearrangement joins TRBV19 to TRBJ2-2, with D possibly being TRBD1 (5 bases). This clonotype was sampled from a woman in her 30s in good health and a related stem cell transplant donor. CDR3 amino acids: CASRDTGRAITGELFF. DNA of the CDR3: TGTGCCAGCCGAGACACAGGAAGGGCCATCACCGGGGAGCTGTTTTTT.